The 30 T cell receptor beta chains below all came from one sample that was sequenced in a study of blood T cell repertoires in COVID-19. Clones were read by immunoSEQ multiplex PCR, and TCRdb kept only the in-frame ones, dropping some. The table shows 80,000 to 95,000 clones, with about 85% occurring only once. Material: peripheral blood. These receptors were collected from a man older than 75 with acute or convalescent COVID-19.

This clone was seen once. The chain combines TRBV5-4 with TRBJ2-7; no clear D gene. Germline CDR1 and CDR2: SGHNT and YYREEE (reference sequence). V lost 3 bases and J lost 0, with 13 bases in between. The CDR3 length is 15 residues. The CDR3 nucleotides read TGTGCCAGCAGCTCCCCTGGTACCGGCTCCTACGAGCAGTACTTC. Encoded protein: CASSSPGTGSYEQYF.

The chain couples TRBV28 to TRBJ2-7; TRBD2 aligns across 9 bases. V lost 5 bases to trimming and J lost 5 bases; unmatched junction nucleotides: 10. This CDR3 has 15 residues. Germline CDR1 and CDR2: MDHEN and SYDVKM. Written as DNA, the CDR3 is TGTGCCAGCAGTGGTTCTGGGACTAGCCCACACGAGCAGTACTTC. Translated, it gives CASSGSGTSPHEQYF.

The rearrangement uses TRBV7-3 and TRBJ1-2; perhaps TRBD1 as D (5 bases). CDR3 length equals 13 residues. Looked up from germline, CDR1 is SGHTA and CDR2 is FQGTGA. Trimming cost V 2 bases and J 6 bases, with 10 bases left between them. The CDR3 here is CASSLGQGDGYTF. CDR3 bases: TGTGCCAGCAGCTTAGGTCAGGGTGATGGCTACACCTTC. Using reference TRBV7-3 and TRBJ1-2 for the parts outside the CDR3, the full variable domain is GAGVSQTPSNKVTEKGKYVELRCDPISGHTALYWYRQSLGQGPEFLIYFQGTGAADDSGLPNDRFFAVRPEGSVSTLKIQRTERGDSAVYLCASSLGQGDGYTFGSGTRLTVV.

The chain combines TRBV5-8 with TRBJ1-1; no definite D call. This CDR3 comprises 15 residues. From germline, CDR1 is SGHTS and CDR2 YDEGEE. V gave up 6 bases and J gave up 4 bases, with 19 bases separating them. The CDR3 nucleotides read TGTGCCAGCACCTCGCCAGGCGCCCTTGGCACTGAAGCTTTCTTT. Its translation is CASTSPGALGTEAFF.

This clone was detected only a few times. The chain combines TRBV6-6 with TRBJ2-7; the D is unclear. CDR3 length equals 13 residues. V was shortened by 2 bases and J by 1 base, with 6 bases between the two germline ends. Germline V gene lookup returns CDR1 MNHNY and CDR2 SVGAGI (reference sequence). The DNA of the CDR3 is TGTGCCAGCAGTTACCCGGGTTCCTACGAGCAGTACTTC. Amino acid sequence: CASSYPGSYEQYF.

This sequence joins TRBV9 and TRBJ2-5; 13 positions agree with TRBD2. Unmatched junction bases numbered 17, after V lost 1 base and J lost 2 bases. The CDR3 runs 21 residues. From germline, CDR1 is SGDLS and CDR2 YYNGEE. CDR3 nucleotide sequence: TGTGCCAGCAGCGTAACCCCGATTCGGCCGGGACTAGCGGGACGACAAGAGACCCAGTACTTC. It codes for CASSVTPIRPGLAGRQETQYF. Together with reference TRBV9 and TRBJ2-5, the CDR3 gives the full variable domain: DSGVTQTPKHLITATGQRVTLRCSPRSGDLSVYWYQQSLDQGLQFLIQYYNGEERAKGNILERFSAQQFPDLHSELNLSSLELGDSALYFCASSVTPIRPGLAGRQETQYFGPGTRLLVL.

The chain couples TRBV14 to TRBJ1-6, with D possibly being TRBD1 (6 bases). From germline, CDR1 is SGHDN and CDR2 FVKESK. Trimming took off 3 bases at V and 13 bases at J, with 13 bases between the two ends. The CDR3 has 13 amino acids. The CDR3 coding sequence is TGTGCCAGCAGCCACACAGGGCTTGGGCCCCTCCACTTT. Residues: CASSHTGLGPLHF.

This chain connects TRBV5-4 to TRBJ1-2; weak D call: TRBD1 (5 bases). V was pared by 4 bases and J by 6 bases, with 16 bases between. Germline V gene lookup returns CDR1 SGHNT and CDR2 YYREEE (reference sequence). The CDR3 is made up of 14 amino acids. CDR3 in amino acids: CASSTVRVGDGYTF. The CDR3 DNA sequence: TGTGCCAGCAGCACCGTCAGGGTGGGCGATGGCTACACCTTC.

The chain recombines TRBV21-1 with TRBJ2-7; the DNA was not used to check the table's D call, TRBD1. TRBV21-1 is flagged as a pseudogene. The CDR3 is made up of 12 amino acids. CDR3 sequence: CASSHSSYEQYF. CDR3 nucleotides: TGTGCCAGCAGTCACAGCTCCTACGAGCAGTACTTC.

V is TRBV5-5 and J is TRBJ2-3; the match to TRBD2 covers 9 bases. V lost 0 bases, J lost 3 bases, and 11 bases stayed unmatched. The CDR3 consists of 18 residues. Germline lookup yields CDR1 SGHKS and CDR2 YYEKEE (reference sequence). The CDR3: CASSLAQGSGSLTDTQYF. CDR3 DNA: TGTGCCAGCAGCTTGGCCCAAGGTAGCGGGAGTTTAACAGATACGCAGTATTTT.

This chain uses TRBV24-1 with TRBJ2-7; 8 nucleotides align to TRBD1. The CDR3 spans 17 residues. With V trimmed by 4 bases and J by 1 base, 11 bases remained unmatched. Germline loops: CDR1 KGHDR, CDR2 SFDVKD. For the CDR3, the DNA is TGTGCCACCAGTGAGGGCGGACAGGGTGGTAGGTCCTACGAGCAGTACTTC. It is translated as CATSEGGQGGRSYEQYF.

This clone has a single count. V and J are TRBV12-5 and TRBJ1-1; D call uncertain. This CDR3 is built from 13 residues. Trimming pared 6 bases from V and 0 bases from J, leaving 8 bases between. Per the germline V gene, CDR1 is LGHNT and CDR2 is FRNRAP. The CDR3 region is CASGNGVNTEAFF. CDR3 DNA sequence: TGTGCTAGTGGAAACGGGGTGAACACTGAAGCTTTCTTT.

The J gene is TRBJ2-7, the V gene TRBV21-1; the table's D gene call, TRBD2, was not cross checked with the DNA. TRBV21-1 corresponds to a pseudogene. This CDR3 region has 12 residues. The CDR3 DNA reads as TGTGCCAGACTAGCGGGAGGGGGGGAGCAGTACTTC. It encodes CARLAGGGEQYF.

The rearrangement uses TRBV28 and TRBJ2-1; TRBD2 matches 8 bases. Germline CDR1 reads MDHEN; CDR2 reads SYDVKM. With 6 bases clipped from V and 3 bases from J, the junction kept 4 bases outside the gene matches. The CDR3 length is 14 residues. The CDR3 sequence is CASRQAGVYNEQFF. As DNA, the CDR3 is TGTGCCAGCAGACAAGCGGGAGTCTACAATGAGCAGTTCTTC.

The chain combines TRBV18 with TRBJ1-2; 9 nucleotides match TRBD1. This CDR3 has 15 amino acids. Germline V CDR1 and CDR2: KGHSH, LQKENI. V gave up 5 bases and J gave up 7 bases; unmatched junction bases: 11. In DNA, the CDR3 is TGTGCCAGCTCATCCGGACAGGGGCGCCCGGGTGGCTACACCTTC. This codes for CASSSGQGRPGGYTF.

V usage is TRBV10-3 and J usage is TRBJ2-7; 7 bases align to TRBD2. CDR3 length: 13 amino acids. Germline V gene sequence: CDR1 ENHRY, CDR2 SYGVKD. V was clipped by 3 bases and J by 6 bases; unmatched bases: 5. The CDR3 is CAISERGEGEQYF. For the CDR3, the DNA is TGTGCCATCAGTGAAAGAGGGGAGGGCGAGCAGTACTTC.

This chain links TRBV6-6 with TRBJ2-1; D perhaps matches TRBD2 (6 bases). Trimming took off 4 bases at V and 6 bases at J, with 13 bases between the two ends. Germline CDR1 reads MNHNY; CDR2 reads SVGAGI (reference sequence). The CDR3 has 14 amino acids. The CDR3 nucleotides read TGTGCCAGCAGTTTGAGGGAGGTTTTCAATGAGCAGTTCTTC. Translated: CASSLREVFNEQFF.

The V gene is TRBV6-4, the J gene TRBJ2-1; TRBD2 matches 8 bases. Unmatched junction bases numbered 2, after V lost 2 bases and J lost 2 bases. The CDR3 sequence is 15 residues long. The V gene's germline CDR1 is MRHNA and CDR2 SNTAGT. CDR3 nucleotides: TGTGCCAGCAGTGACATAGCGGGAACCTACAATGAGCAGTTCTTC. Protein product: CASSDIAGTYNEQFF.

This clone was found once. At one boundary the junction diverges from the germline segment, which might be a read error. J is TRBJ2-7 and V is TRBV6-1, with D maybe TRBD1 (6 bases). The germline CDR1 and CDR2 sequences are MNHNS and SASEGT. This CDR3 region has 12 residues. The CDR3 reads CASSDEGHHQPF. The CDR3 DNA reads as TGTGCCAGCAGTGACGAGGGACACCATCAACCCTTC.

This sequence joins TRBV7-8 and TRBJ1-5, with 9 nucleotides matching TRBD1. This CDR3 comprises 13 residues. J lost 9 bases, V lost 6 bases, and 6 bases had no gene match. Germline CDR1 reads SGHVS; CDR2 reads FQNEAQ. The CDR3 DNA reads as TGTGCCAGCAGTCGGGACAGGGTTCTGCCCCAGCATTTT. Its translation: CASSRDRVLPQHF.

CDR3 residues: CASRPRTGGQAFF. In nucleotides, the CDR3 is TGTGCCAGCAGACCGCGTACAGGGGGCCAAGCTTTCTTT. V usage is TRBV6-5 and J usage is TRBJ1-1, with 9 nucleotides matching TRBD1. This CDR3 spans 13 amino acids. V was clipped by 6 bases and J by 9 bases; unmatched bases: 8. Germline CDR1 and CDR2: MNHEY and SVGAGI.

The chain has TRBV15 and TRBJ2-7, with 10 bases that match TRBD2. CDR3 size: 15 residues. Germline-derived CDR1 and CDR2 are LNHNV and YYDKDF (reference sequence). V gave up 1 base and J gave up 6 bases; unmatched junction bases: 6. CDR3 DNA: TGTGCCACCAGCAGAGCTAGCGGGAGTCGGTCCGAGCAGTACTTC. Translation gives CATSRASGSRSEQYF.

V and J are TRBV28 and TRBJ2-7, with 10 bases that match TRBD1. CDR3 length: 13 residues. The germline CDR1 and CDR2 sequences are MDHEN and SYDVKM. With V trimmed by 7 bases and J by 5 bases, 5 bases remained unmatched. The chain's CDR3 is CASTGQGKDEQYF. The CDR3 nucleotides read TGTGCCAGCACGGGACAGGGGAAGGACGAGCAGTACTTC.

CDR3 in amino acids: CASSNTGTGNYGYTF. As DNA, the CDR3 is TGTGCCAGTAGTAACACCGGGACAGGGAACTATGGCTACACCTTC. The J gene is TRBJ1-2, the V gene TRBV19; 9 bases agree with TRBD1. Germline V lookup: CDR1 LNHDA, CDR2 SQIVND (reference sequence). V shed 4 bases and J 2 bases; nucleotides not matched to a gene: 5. This CDR3 spans 15 amino acids.

V gene TRBV19 combines with J gene TRBJ2-5; 10 positions match TRBD2. This CDR3 has 16 amino acids. After removal of 2 bases from V and 7 bases from J, the junction contained 10 bases not matched to a gene. Germline assignment: CDR1 LNHDA and CDR2 SQIVND (reference sequence). The CDR3 nucleotides are TGTGCCAGTAGTATAACACCAGGACTAGCGGCTGGGACCCAGTACTTC. Its protein product is CASSITPGLAAGTQYF.

DNA for the CDR3: TGTGCCAGTAGTAACTTACGGGGGGAGCGAAGCTCCTACGAGCAGTACTTC. Encoded protein: CASSNLRGERSSYEQYF. The chain employs TRBV19 and TRBJ2-7; the match to TRBD2 covers 7 bases. V dropped 4 bases and J dropped 0; count of bases not matched to a gene: 12. Germline-derived CDR1 and CDR2 are LNHDA and SQIVND (reference sequence). The CDR3 runs to 17 residues.

The gene calls are TRBV18 and TRBJ2-1, with a possible D match to TRBD2 (6 bases). Trimming left V 2 bases short and J 6 bases short, with 11 bases between. This CDR3 has 14 amino acids. Germline V lookup: CDR1 KGHSH, CDR2 LQKENI. CDR3 in amino acids: CASSPSLASNEQFF. The CDR3 coding sequence is TGTGCCAGCTCACCATCTCTAGCGAGCAATGAGCAGTTCTTC.

The chain combines TRBV11-2 with TRBJ2-1; 8 positions match TRBD2. There are 13 residues in the CDR3. V dropped 10 bases and J dropped 5; count of bases not matched to a gene: 7. CDR1 and CDR2 from the germline V gene are SGHAT and FQNNGV. CDR3 region: CATRASGHNEQFF. DNA for the CDR3: TGTGCCACCAGGGCTAGCGGGCACAATGAGCAGTTCTTC.

This rearrangement joins TRBV19 to TRBJ1-3; unclear D gene. CDR1 is LNHDA and CDR2 is SQIVND in the germline V gene (reference sequence). CDR3 length equals 15 residues. Deletions cut 7 bases from V and 0 bases from J, with 13 bases between. CDR3 sequence (DNA): TGTGCCAGTACCCCGTCCGTTAGCTCTGGAAACACCATATATTTT. Its translation: CASTPSVSSGNTIYF.

V usage is TRBV7-3 and J usage is TRBJ2-1; D is unresolved. Trimming shortened V by 5 bases and J by 8 bases, and 13 bases separated the two germline ends. The CDR3 is 13 residues long. CDR1 and CDR2 from the germline V gene are SGHTA and FQGTGA. CDR3 DNA: TGTGCCAGCAGCCCGTTTGTAATAGATGAGCAGTTCTTC. Encoded protein: CASSPFVIDEQFF. Based on the CDR3 plus reference TRBV7-3 and TRBJ2-1, the full variable domain is GAGVSQTPSNKVTEKGKYVELRCDPISGHTALYWYRQSLGQGPEFLIYFQGTGAADDSGLPNDRFFAVRPEGSVSTLKIQRTERGDSAVYLCASSPFVIDEQFFGPGTRLTVL.